A selection of T cell receptor beta chains follows, all from one sample in a study of shared clonotypes between healthy human individuals. Generated by immunoSEQ multiplex PCR, the TCRdb table keeps only in-frame clones and is missing some. The sample has fewer than 800,000 clones; just over 90% are singletons. Sequencing was carried out using naive CD8+ T cells sorted from blood. All receptors derive from a man aged 25 to 45 in good health. CDR3s include the opening cysteine and the closing phenylalanine or tryptophan. The order of the fields is clone size, V gene, D gene, CDR3 length, J gene, CDR3 DNA, CDR3 protein. D genes are given only for firm matches. Some rows have no size entry. The others give once, few or many, or a class for an expanded clone.

-	TRBV27	-	16	TRBJ1-5	TGTGCCAGCAGTTTAGCCGCGGGGCCTAGCAATCAGCCCCAGCATTTT	CASSLAAGPSNQPQHF
few	TRBV7-9	-	12	TRBJ2-7	TGTGCCAGCAGCGTCCAAGGTTACGAGCAGTACTTC	CASSVQGYEQYF
-	TRBV7-6	-	22	TRBJ2-2	TGTGCCAGCAGCTATCCGACCAATATAGGGCGTGGAAGGGGCGTACAATTGGGGGAGCTGTTTTTT	CASSYPTNIGRGRGVQLGELFF
-	TRBV5-1	TRBD1	13	TRBJ1-2	TGCGCCAGCAGGACCGGGACAGGGGATGGCTACACCTTC	CASRTGTGDGYTF
-	TRBV5-6	-	14	TRBJ2-7	TGTGCCAGCAGCCGGGGGGCCAGCCCCTACGAGCAGTACTTC	CASSRGASPYEQYF
-	TRBV9	TRBD2	15	TRBJ2-1	TGTGCCAGCAGCGTAGAACTAGCGGCCGTAAATGAGCAGTTCTTC	CASSVELAAVNEQFF
-	TRBV5-5	-	18	TRBJ2-3	TGTGCCAGCAGCTTGGAATTTGGGGTAGGCAGAGTCACAGATACGCAGTATTTT	CASSLEFGVGRVTDTQYF
once	TRBV27	-	13	TRBJ2-2	TGTGCCAGCTGCCCAGGGGTCACCGGGGAGCTGTTTTTT	CASCPGVTGELFF
-	TRBV15	-	15	TRBJ2-1	TGTGCCACCAGCCGGTCCTGGGGAGCCTACAATGAGCAGTTCTTC	CATSRSWGAYNEQFF
-	TRBV28	TRBD1	14	TRBJ2-5	TGTGCCAGCAGGGGACAGGGGATCGGAACGACCCAGTACTTC	CASRGQGIGTTQYF
-	TRBV28	TRBD1	18	TRBJ1-4	TGTGCCAGCAGTTTCGGAGGATCCGGACAGGGCATAAATGAAAAACTGTTTTTT	CASSFGGSGQGINEKLFF
-	TRBV5-1	TRBD1	14	TRBJ1-1	TGCGCCAGCAGCTGCGGGACAGGGGGCTGTGAAGCTTTCTTT	CASSCGTGGCEAFF
-	TRBV4-1	-	16	TRBJ2-5	TGCGCCAGCAGCCAAGAAAATCACGGGAGTCTAGAGACCCAGTACTTC	CASSQENHGSLETQYF
few	TRBV6-1	TRBD1	15	TRBJ1-2	TGTGCCAGCAGTGATACCGGGACAGGGGGCCATGGCTACACCTTC	CASSDTGTGGHGYTF
-	TRBV6-5	-	16	TRBJ2-6	TGTGCCAGCAGTTATGGGGTCGGGTCTGGGGCCAACGTCCTGACTTTC	CASSYGVGSGANVLTF
-	TRBV28	-	14	TRBJ2-5	TGTGCCAGCAGTCCTCCAGAATCCCAAGAGACCCAGTACTTC	CASSPPESQETQYF
-	TRBV7-3	-	15	TRBJ2-2	TGTGCCAGCAGCTTCGGAGGGGAGAACACCGGGGAGCTGTTTTTT	CASSFGGENTGELFF
-	TRBV18	-	15	TRBJ1-2	TGTGCCAGCTCACCAGGCAACAGGGTCGTTGATGGCTACACCTTC	CASSPGNRVVDGYTF
-	TRBV14	-	15	TRBJ1-2	TGTGCCAGCAGCCAAGTTGCAGGGGAGCTCTATGGCTACACCTTC	CASSQVAGELYGYTF
once	TRBV13	-	16	TRBJ2-1	TGTGCCAGCAGCTTCGCTGCGGACCGGTGGGACAATGAGCAGTTCTTC	CASSFAADRWDNEQFF
-	TRBV27	TRBD1	16	TRBJ1-2	TGTGCCAGTAGTAACCCTGGACAGGGAGGGAATGATGGCTACACCTTC	CASSNPGQGGNDGYTF
-	TRBV19	-	14	TRBJ2-1	TGTGCCAGTAGTATGGAATGGCAGGTCGATGAGCAGTTCTTC	CASSMEWQVDEQFF
-	TRBV29-1	-	12	TRBJ1-2	TGCAGCGTTGAGGCACCTATCTATGGCTACACCTTC	CSVEAPIYGYTF
-	TRBV9	TRBD2	16	TRBJ2-4	TGTGCCAGCAGCGTAGCCCAGGGACTAGCGGAAAACATTCAGTACTTC	CASSVAQGLAENIQYF
-	TRBV11-2	-	14	TRBJ2-5	TGTGCCAGCAGCCCAGACCCAGCCGAGGAGACCCAGTACTTC	CASSPDPAEETQYF
-	TRBV28	-	15	TRBJ2-7	TGTGCCAGCAGTCCCCCTCGGGACCTAACCTACGAGCAGTACTTC	CASSPPRDLTYEQYF
few	TRBV28	TRBD1	16	TRBJ1-5	TGTGCCAGCAGTCCGGGGACAGTACTTGGCAATCAGCCCCAGCATTTT	CASSPGTVLGNQPQHF
-	TRBV10-3	TRBD2	17	TRBJ2-4	TGTGCCATCAGTGATGTACTAGCGGGAGTCGTGTTTGACATTCAGTACTTC	CAISDVLAGVVFDIQYF
-	TRBV7-9	TRBD2	15	TRBJ2-7	TGTGCCAGCAGCGAAACTAGCGGGCTCCCCTACGAGCAGTACTTC	CASSETSGLPYEQYF
-	TRBV21-1	-	15	TRBJ2-7	TGTGCCAGCGATTCCCTCTCAGCGCGCTACTACGAGCAGTACTTC	CASDSLSARYYEQYF
-	TRBV6-5	-	12	TRBJ2-7	TGTGCCACCACGGGTTCCGTTTACGAGCAGTACTTC	CATTGSVYEQYF
-	TRBV6-6	TRBD2	15	TRBJ2-3	TGTGCCAGCACGGGGAGGGGTCTCGGCACAGATACGCAGTATTTT	CASTGRGLGTDTQYF
-	TRBV30	-	12	TRBJ2-1	TGTGCCTGGGTTGGAGCCTACAATGAGCAGTTCTTC	CAWVGAYNEQFF
-	TRBV13	-	14	TRBJ2-3	TGTGCCAGCAGCTTGGGGGCGGTCCCAGATACGCAGTATTTT	CASSLGAVPDTQYF
-	TRBV4-1	-	12	TRBJ1-2	TGCGCCAGCAGCCAAGGGGCAAATGGCTACACCTTC	CASSQGANGYTF
-	TRBV19	-	16	TRBJ2-7	TGTGCCAGTAGTATAGGGACGGCCGCTCACTCCTACGAGCAGTACTTC	CASSIGTAAHSYEQYF
-	TRBV28	-	13	TRBJ2-7	TGTGCCAGCAGTCTCGACAGAACCTACGAGCAGTACTTC	CASSLDRTYEQYF
-	TRBV7-9	-	15	TRBJ2-7	TGTGCCAGCAGCCCCACCCCGGGCCTCTCCTACGAGCAGTACTTC	CASSPTPGLSYEQYF
-	TRBV28	TRBD2	16	TRBJ2-1	TGTGCCAGCAGTCCCGGGACTAGCGGGGTACTCAATGAGCAGTTCTTC	CASSPGTSGVLNEQFF
-	TRBV27	-	13	TRBJ1-4	TGTGCCAGCAGTCAGTTGTGGGGTGAAAAACTGTTTTTT	CASSQLWGEKLFF
-	TRBV5-4	-	13	TRBJ2-2	TGTGCCAGCAGCTTGTGGGGGACCGGGGAGCTGTTTTTT	CASSLWGTGELFF
-	TRBV4-1	-	14	TRBJ2-7	TGCGCCAGCAGCCAGGGACTGGTAGGGCTCGAGCAGTACTTC	CASSQGLVGLEQYF
-	TRBV27	-	15	TRBJ1-5	TGTGCCAGCAGTTTATTCCCAAGTAGCAATCAGCCCCAGCATTTT	CASSLFPSSNQPQHF
once	TRBV5-5	-	13	TRBJ2-7	TGTGCCAGCAGCTTTACAGGGTACTACGAGCAGTACTTC	CASSFTGYYEQYF
few	TRBV28	-	10	TRBJ1-2	TGTGCCAGCTCAGGGAGCTACTACACCTTC	CASSGSYYTF
-	TRBV15	TRBD2	19	TRBJ2-1	TGTGCCACCAGCAGATCCAGGACTAGCGGGATATCCTCCTACAATGAGCAGTTCTTC	CATSRSRTSGISSYNEQFF
-	TRBV6-1	-	14	TRBJ2-7	TGTGCCAGCAGTGAAGTGCCAGGGCCCAACGAGCAGTACTTC	CASSEVPGPNEQYF
once	TRBV4-1	TRBD1	15	TRBJ2-7	TGCGCCAGCAGCCAAGGGTGGACAGGGACCTACGAGCAGTACTTC	CASSQGWTGTYEQYF
-	TRBV4-3	-	17	TRBJ1-3	TGCGCCAGCAGCCATTCCTGGACATTAGACTCTGGAAACACCATATATTTT	CASSHSWTLDSGNTIYF
-	TRBV28	TRBD1	13	TRBJ2-1	TGTGCCAGCAAACAGGGGAATTACAATGAGCAGTTCTTC	CASKQGNYNEQFF
-	TRBV7-3	-	15	TRBJ2-3	TGTGCCAGCAGCCCGGGGGTTTCGGCCCAAGATACGCAGTATTTT	CASSPGVSAQDTQYF